The next 2 T cell receptor beta chains were all read from a single sample in a study of T cells in Graves' hyperthyroidism and ophthalmopathy. Amplification of TCR beta CDR3 regions used RNA as the template. HTBI primers were employed in a first-round RT-PCR of the TCR CDR3. TCRdb ran MiXCR on the multiplex PCR reads and lists one entry per CDR3 protein. Among hundreds of thousands of distinct CDR3 sequences listed, around 15% were seen once. What was sequenced was blood. The receptors stem from a woman aged 55-70 years with Graves' ophthalmopathy.

The gene calls are TRBV15 and TRBJ2-1; 8 nucleotides align to TRBD2. The CDR3 is 17 amino acids. The junction had 10 bases not matched to a gene; V was cut back by 3 bases and J by 3 bases. CDR1 LNHNV and CDR2 YYDKDF come from the germline V gene (reference sequence). The CDR3 bases are TGTGCCACCAGCAGGGCGATAGCGGGAAGCTACTACAATGAGCAGTTCTTC. Translated, it gives CATSRAIAGSYYNEQFF.

The chain is built from TRBV11-2 and TRBJ2-1; D unclear. This CDR3 is built from 12 residues. From germline, CDR1 is SGHAT and CDR2 FQNNGV. Trimming took 2 bases from V and 6 from J, leaving 5 bases between them. The CDR3, as DNA: TGTGCCAGCAGCTTACACCGCAATGAGCAGTTCTTC. Its protein product is CASSLHRNEQFF.